The clone carrying this TCR beta chain was seen repeatedly, ten times or more. Its antigen remains unknown. The source of the sample is a study of early T cells in non-severe SARS-CoV-2 infection. Study-wide points: There was a bias toward anti-spike CD8 responses in VDJdb matching, which missed private and CD4 specificities.

Individual cDNA molecules were tagged with unique molecular identifiers, the study reported. MiXCR, applied by TCRdb to the 5' RACE reads, yields one record per CDR3 protein. This sample has 26,000 or so distinct CDR3 sequences, with about 4% found just once. Germline CDR1 is SGHTS and CDR2 is YDEGEE. Trimming cost V 0 bases and J 4 bases; bases outside gene matches: 7. The CDR3 loop spans 15 amino acids. The chain employs TRBV5-8 and TRBJ2-7, with TRBD1 identical over 7 bases. This TCR was recovered from an adult who was a healthcare worker with PCR-confirmed SARS-CoV-2 infection or an uninfected control (not recorded which). The source material was whole blood. The CDR3 region has the DNA TGTGCCAGCAGCTTGGAATATACGACAGGGTACGAGCAGTACTTC. Translated: CASSLEYTTGYEQYF.